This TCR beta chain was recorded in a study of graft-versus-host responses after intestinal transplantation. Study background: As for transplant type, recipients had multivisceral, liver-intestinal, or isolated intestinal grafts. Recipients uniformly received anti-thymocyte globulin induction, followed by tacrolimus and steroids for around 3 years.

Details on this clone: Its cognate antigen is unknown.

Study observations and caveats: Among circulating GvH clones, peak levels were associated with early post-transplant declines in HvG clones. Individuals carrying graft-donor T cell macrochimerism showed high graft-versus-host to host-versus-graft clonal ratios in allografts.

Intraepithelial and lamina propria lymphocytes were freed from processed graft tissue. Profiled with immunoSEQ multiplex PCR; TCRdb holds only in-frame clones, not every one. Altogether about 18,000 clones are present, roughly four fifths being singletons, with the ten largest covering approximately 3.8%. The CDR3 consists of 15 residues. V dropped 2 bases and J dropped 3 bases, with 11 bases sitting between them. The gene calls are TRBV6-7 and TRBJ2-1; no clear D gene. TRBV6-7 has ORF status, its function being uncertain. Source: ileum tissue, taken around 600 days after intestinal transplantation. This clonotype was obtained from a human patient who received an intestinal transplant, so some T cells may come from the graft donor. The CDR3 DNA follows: TGTGCCAGCAGTTACGCGGCCCCCCTCTACAATGAGCAGTTCTTC. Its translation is CASSYAAPLYNEQFF.